Listed here are 10 T cell receptor beta chains from one sample, sequenced in a study of blood T cell repertoires in COVID-19 (dated by TCRdb to 2019 to 2021). The library was produced with the immunoSEQ multiplex PCR assay. TCRdb took over this immuneACCESS table, retaining in-frame rearrangements with V and J assigned. Such tables are incomplete; in checked studies, under half of the missing clones stem from an unresolved V gene, and the remainder is unexplained. The sample yields tens of thousands of clones; about 90% were counted once. Clones ranked in the top ten supply 0.4% to 0.55% of the sample. The sample consisted of peripheral blood. Receptors originate from a man in his fifties with COVID-19, enrolled during active disease.

This chain links TRBV28 with TRBJ1-6; unclear D gene. In germline, CDR1 is MDHEN, CDR2 SYDVKM. V lost 6 bases to trimming and J lost 9 bases, with 15 bases between them. CDR3 length: 14 residues. CDR3 amino acids: CASRSGVLVSPLHF. CDR3 DNA: TGTGCCAGCAGGTCCGGGGTCCTCGTTTCACCCCTCCACTTT.

The chain joins TRBV7-2 to TRBJ2-7; D gene ambiguous. CDR1 is SGHTA, CDR2 FQGNSA, per germline. Trimming stripped 2 bases from V and 3 bases from J, with 8 bases between. This CDR3 contains 13 residues. The CDR3 DNA is TGTGCCAGCAGCTTAAGACTTCTCTACGAGCAGTACTTC. Translation gives CASSLRLLYEQYF. The entire variable domain, with the rest obtained from reference TRBV7-2 and TRBJ2-7, is as follows: GAGVSQSPSNKVTEKGKDVELRCDPISGHTALYWYRQSLGQGLEFLIYFQGNSAPDKSGLPSDRFSAERTGGSVSTLTIQRTQQEDSAVYLCASSLRLLYEQYFGPGTRLTVT.

V and J are TRBV29-1 and TRBJ2-2, with 9 bases that match TRBD2. Germline V gene lookup returns CDR1 SQVTM and CDR2 ANQGSEA. The trim removed 1 base at V and 6 bases at J, leaving 6 bases unmatched. The CDR3 totals 15 residues. CDR3 protein: CSVEGLAGEAGELFF. CDR3 DNA sequence: TGCAGCGTTGAAGGCTTAGCGGGAGAAGCCGGGGAGCTGTTTTTT.

The chain has TRBV29-1 and TRBJ2-5, with 7 bases lining up with TRBD2. The ends lost 4 bases at V and 3 bases at J; junction bases unmatched: 2. Germline V gene sequence: CDR1 SQVTM, CDR2 ANQGSEA. The CDR3 covers 12 residues. This chain's CDR3 is CSVVGLEETQYF. The DNA for the CDR3 is TGCAGCGTTGTCGGACTAGAAGAGACCCAGTACTTC.

The rearrangement uses TRBV10-3 and TRBJ1-2; D unclear. The CDR3 is 13 residues long. The germline V gene encodes CDR1 ENHRY and CDR2 SYGVKD. V was trimmed by 0 bases and J by 4 bases, leaving 6 bases between them. In nucleotides, the CDR3 is TGTGCCATCAGTGAGTCGTCCGGCTATGGCTACACCTTC. This encodes CAISESSGYGYTF.

This clone was found a few times. The chain uses TRBV5-1 and TRBJ2-2; D is perhaps TRBD2 (5 bases). Trimming took 0 bases from V and 1 from J, leaving 13 bases between them. Germline assignment: CDR1 SGHRS and CDR2 YFSETQ. The CDR3 totals 17 residues. The CDR3 nucleotides read TGCGCCAGCAGCTTGGGTAGGGCGGGTCTGAACACCGGGGAGCTGTTTTTT. Its protein product is CASSLGRAGLNTGELFF.

This clone was detected only a few times. This chain links TRBV19 with TRBJ1-4; unclear D gene. CDR1 LNHDA and CDR2 SQIVND come from the germline V gene (reference sequence). This CDR3 spans 13 amino acids. Deletions cut 8 bases from V and 8 bases from J, with 15 bases between. The CDR3 loop is CASSTGAREKLFF. For the CDR3, the DNA is TGTGCCAGTTCGACGGGAGCTAGAGAAAAACTGTTTTTT.

The V call is TRBV6-5, the J call TRBJ2-7; the match to TRBD2 covers 7 bases. The CDR3 is 13 amino acids. Looked up from germline, CDR1 is MNHEY and CDR2 is SVGAGI. Trimming took 8 bases from V and 5 from J; bases not matched to a gene: 9. CDR3 DNA: TGTGCCAGCTCGGGGGGAGGGCCACACGAGCAGTACTTC. Translation gives CASSGGGPHEQYF.

This clone has just one count. V and J are TRBV5-1 and TRBJ2-7; 9 nucleotides match TRBD1. The germline CDR1 and CDR2 sequences are SGHRS and YFSETQ. Trimming took 4 bases from V and 7 from J; bases not matched to a gene: 9. This CDR3 is built from 14 residues. CDR3 sequence (DNA): TGCGCCAGCAGCGGGGAACAGGGGGCTTATGAGCAGTACTTC. Translating it yields CASSGEQGAYEQYF.

The genes are TRBV25-1 and TRBJ2-1; maybe TRBD2 (6 bases). This CDR3 comprises 15 residues. Deletions cut 4 bases from V and 8 bases from J, with 18 bases between. Per germline, CDR1 MGHDK and CDR2 SYGVNS. The CDR3 nucleotides read TGTGCCAGCAGTGTGCAGGCGGGATATTGGGATGAGCAGTTCTTC. Protein sequence: CASSVQAGYWDEQFF.